These 10 T cell receptor beta chains were sequenced from one sample in a study of T-cell memory formation after mild COVID-19. One entry per CDR3 protein results from TCRdb running MiXCR on the 5' RACE reads. The sample carries fewer than 400,000 distinct CDR3 sequences, roughly 15% recorded once. Sequencing was done on a sample of PBMCs or a T cell subset sorted from them (not recorded which). The receptors derive from a man younger than 30 who had mild COVID-19 (a few samples of this study predate the infection). Cell type and time point are not known.

The sample holds a few counts of this clonotype. The J gene is TRBJ2-7, the V gene TRBV28; D perhaps matches TRBD2 (6 bases). Germline V CDR1 and CDR2: MDHEN, SYDVKM. There are 13 residues in the CDR3. The V and J ends lost 5 bases and 4 bases respectively, with 12 bases between them. CDR3 in DNA: TGTGCCAGCAGTGAACCGGGGGTGTACGAGCAGTACGTC. Its translation is CASSEPGVYEQYV.

This clonotype came up a few times. The rearrangement links TRBV4-3 to TRBJ2-3, with D possibly TRBD2 on 5 matching bases. The CDR3 is 16 amino acids. Per germline, CDR1 LGHNA and CDR2 YSLEER. Trimming took 0 bases from V and 0 from J, leaving 10 bases between them. Written as DNA, the CDR3 is TGCGCCAGCAGCCAAGATCGGGGTCCTAGCACAGATACGCAGTATTTT. The encoded protein is CASSQDRGPSTDTQYF.

This clonotype was recorded a few times. This CDR3 is CSVAGDREKETQYF. The DNA for the CDR3 is TGCAGCGTTGCCGGGGACAGAGAGAAAGAGACCCAGTACTTC. The chain recombines TRBV29-1 with TRBJ2-5; 7 nucleotides align to TRBD1. The CDR3 is made up of 14 amino acids. Per germline, CDR1 SQVTM and CDR2 ANQGSEA. V was pared by 4 bases and J by 3 bases, with 8 bases of the junction left unmatched.

V gene TRBV27 combines with J gene TRBJ2-1; D gene ambiguous. Germline V gene sequence: CDR1 MNHEY, CDR2 SMNVEV (reference sequence). The CDR3 is 13 residues long. Trimming took 3 bases from V and 9 from J, leaving 12 bases between them. The CDR3 region is CASSFPPYAEQFF. DNA of the CDR3: TGTGCCAGCAGTTTTCCCCCATATGCTGAGCAGTTCTTC.

V usage is TRBV20-1 and J usage is TRBJ2-5; the D gene is possibly TRBD1 (6 bases). Germline V lookup: CDR1 DFQATT, CDR2 SNEGSKA (reference sequence). The V gene lost 1 base and the J gene lost 0 bases, with 21 bases spanning the gap. This CDR3 is 18 amino acids long. DNA for the CDR3: TGCAGTGCTAGAGGTGTGGGGTCAGGGGACGGGTACCAAGAGACCCAGTACTTC. As protein: CSARGVGSGDGYQETQYF.

Only a few counts were recorded for this clonotype. The chain is built from TRBV7-8 and TRBJ2-7, with TRBD1 as a possible D gene (6 bases). V was shortened by 4 bases and J by 3 bases, with 10 bases between the two germline ends. The length of the CDR3 is 13 residues. Germline values: CDR1 SGHVS, CDR2 FQNEAQ. DNA of the CDR3: TGTGCCAGCAGCTCGGAAGGGGGCTACGAGCAGTACGTC. Its translation: CASSSEGGYEQYV.

This clonotype was found a few times. This chain links TRBV2 with TRBJ2-1; the match to TRBD2 covers 9 bases. CDR3 size: 17 residues. Trimming cost V 9 bases and J 0 bases; bases outside gene matches: 12. CDR1 is SNHLY, CDR2 FYNNEI, per germline. CDR3 DNA sequence: TGTGCCAGATCCAAGAGGCTAGCGGGGAGCTCCTACAATGAGCAGTTCTTC. Its protein is CARSKRLAGSSYNEQFF.

The chain has TRBV29-1 and TRBJ2-4; D not certain. The CDR3 spans 12 residues. Trimming stripped 4 bases from V and 6 bases from J, with 10 bases between. CDR1 and CDR2 from the germline V gene are SQVTM and ANQGSEA. CDR3 DNA: TGCAGCGTTGGATTAACTGGAAACATTCAGTACTTC. Residues: CSVGLTGNIQYF.

The rearrangement uses TRBV27 and TRBJ2-3; D possibly uses TRBD1 or TRBD2 (5 bases each). The germline V gene has CDR1 MNHEY and CDR2 SMNVEV (reference sequence). CDR3 length: 16 residues. Trimming pared 8 bases from V and 4 bases from J, leaving 22 bases between. CDR3: CASSGPVWGTSDTQYF. In nucleotides, the CDR3 is TGTGCCAGCTCAGGGCCGGTCTGGGGGACGTCAGATACGCAGTATTTT.

J is TRBJ2-7 and V is TRBV4-1; 8 positions match TRBD1. The CDR3 loop spans 16 amino acids. Germline lookup yields CDR1 MGHRA and CDR2 YSYEKL. Trimming took 3 bases from V and 4 from J; bases not matched to a gene: 11. The CDR3 DNA sequence: TGCGCCAGCAGCCACAGTAGACAGGGGTTCCCTTACGAGCAGTACTTC. It encodes CASSHSRQGFPYEQYF.